These T cell receptor beta chains were read from a single sample in a study of long-term antiretroviral therapy in people with HIV. The table came from immunoSEQ multiplex PCR; TCRdb's copy has only in-frame clones and leaves some out. Of around 16,000 clones in the sample, roughly 94% are singletons; the top ten hold around 4.6%. The sequences come from unsorted PBMCs, collected roughly 6.8 years after starting antiretroviral therapy. The receptor set was obtained from a woman in her 50s with HIV. Each CDR3 is given with its conserved first and last residue. A D gene is named only where the DNA matches it firmly. Rows may omit the clone size; those that give it use once, few, many or a size class.

.	TRBV6-5	.	13	TRBJ1-5	CASSYSNNQPQHF	TGTGCCAGCAGTTACTCGAACAATCAGCCCCAGCATTTT
once	TRBV5-6	TRBD1	14	TRBJ1-1	CASSLATGWAEAFF	TGTGCCAGCAGCTTGGCGACAGGGTGGGCTGAAGCTTTCTTT
.	TRBV7-2	.	14	TRBJ2-2	CASSLLMNTGELFF	TGTGCCAGCAGCTTATTGATGAACACCGGGGAGCTGTTTTTT
few	TRBV5-1	TRBD2	18	TRBJ2-2	CASSLEGTTPTNTGELFF	TGCGCCAGCAGCTTGGAGGGGACTACCCCAACGAACACCGGGGAGCTGTTTTTT
.	TRBV11-2	.	14	TRBJ2-3	CASSLRLGTDTQYF	TGTGCCAGCAGCTTAAGATTAGGCACAGATACGCAGTATTTT
.	TRBV19	.	15	TRBJ2-1	CASSIDGSSYNEQFF	TGTGCCAGTAGTATAGATGGGAGCTCCTACAATGAGCAGTTCTTC
.	TRBV28	.	12	TRBJ1-2	CASSAASRGYTF	TGTGCCAGTTCAGCAGCCTCCAGGGGCTACACCTTC
.	TRBV7-3	TRBD1	13	TRBJ1-5	CASSSQGGQPQHF	TGTGCCAGCAGCTCCCAGGGGGGGCAGCCCCAGCATTTT
.	TRBV4-2	.	16	TRBJ2-7	CASSQGASGSIDEKYF	TGTGCCAGCAGCCAAGGGGCGAGCGGAAGTATCGACGAGAAGTACTTC
few	TRBV9	.	16	TRBJ1-4	CASSEGHIATNEKLFF	TGTGCCAGCAGCGAGGGGCACATTGCAACTAATGAAAAACTGTTTTTT